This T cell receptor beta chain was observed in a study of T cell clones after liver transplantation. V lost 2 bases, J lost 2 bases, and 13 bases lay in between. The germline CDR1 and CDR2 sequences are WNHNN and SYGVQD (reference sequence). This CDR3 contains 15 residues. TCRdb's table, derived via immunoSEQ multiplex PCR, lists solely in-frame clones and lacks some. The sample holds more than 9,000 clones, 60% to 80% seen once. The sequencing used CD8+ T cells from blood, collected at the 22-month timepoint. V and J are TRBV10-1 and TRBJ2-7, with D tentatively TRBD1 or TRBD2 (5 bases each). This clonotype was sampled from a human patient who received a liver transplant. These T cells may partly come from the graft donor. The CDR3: CASSETRGPTYEQYF. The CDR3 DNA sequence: TGCGCCAGCAGTGAGACGAGGGGCCCTACCTACGAGCAGTACTTC.